The sequence of this TCR beta chain was determined in a study of technical replicates of blood from several donors. TCRdb keeps only in-frame clones here, not all; method: immunoSEQ multiplex PCR. The sample lists under 100,000 clones, over 90% seen once, with about 0.26% in the top ten. What was sequenced was T cells isolated from PBMCs. This TCR derives from a human donor in good health.

The DNA for the CDR3 is TGTGCCAGCAGTTTCTCCGCGAGGGTGGGCACTGAAGCTTTCTTT. Its protein product is CASSFSARVGTEAFF. The chain employs TRBV27 and TRBJ1-1; D remains unclear. This CDR3 contains 15 residues. Germline V gene lookup returns CDR1 MNHEY and CDR2 SMNVEV (reference sequence). V was cut by 3 bases and J by 4 bases, with 15 bases left in between.